The T cell receptor (beta chain) under discussion was sequenced for a study of T-cell reconstitution after alpha-beta-depleted transplantation in children. Study results and limitations: Reported findings indicate that, about two months after transplant, alpha-beta T cells came from several hundred expanded clones, which were derived from non-depleted graft cells. From surviving recipient T cells and thymic progenitors came the high day-60 TCRbeta diversity observed in some patients. T-cell numbers and diversity, one year after transplant, stemmed largely from T cells that were newly produced.

V shed 1 base and J shed 2 bases, with 9 bases lying between them. CDR1 is MNHEY, CDR2 SMNVEV, per germline (reference sequence). CDR3 length: 15 amino acids. During its preparation, the TCRbeta library received unique molecular identifiers. TCRdb itself ran the PCR reads through MiXCR, one entry per CDR3 protein. The data show roughly 6,300 distinct CDR3 sequences, roughly 17% seen once. By share, this clonotype counts as medium-sized. The antigen is unknown. V is TRBV27 and J is TRBJ2-1; D is perhaps TRBD1 (5 bases). This sample comprised PBMCs, mostly from graft donor cells, obtained 60 days after TCRalphabeta/CD19-depleted stem cell transplant. This clonotype was sampled from a male patient between 10 and 17 years old who had a stem cell transplant for acute myeloid leukemia, so the T cells may come from the graft donor. The CDR3 sequence is CASSLYTGAYNEQFF. CDR3 DNA: TGTGCCAGCAGTTTATATACAGGTGCCTACAATGAGCAGTTCTTC.